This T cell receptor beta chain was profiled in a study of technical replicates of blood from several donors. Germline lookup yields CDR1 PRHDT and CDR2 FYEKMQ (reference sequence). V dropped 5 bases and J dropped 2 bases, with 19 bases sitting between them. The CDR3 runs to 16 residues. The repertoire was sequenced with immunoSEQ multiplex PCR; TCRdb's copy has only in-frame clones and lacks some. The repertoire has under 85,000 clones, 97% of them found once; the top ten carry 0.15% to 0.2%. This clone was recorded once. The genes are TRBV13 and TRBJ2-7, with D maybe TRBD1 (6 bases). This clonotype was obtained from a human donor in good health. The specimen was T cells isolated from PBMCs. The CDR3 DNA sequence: TGTGCCAGCAGCCCCGCAAGGGGGAAGGGCGCCTACGAGCAGTACTTC. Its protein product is CASSPARGKGAYEQYF.